This TCR beta chain is drawn from a study of blood T cells in healthy people across ages. Study-level results: The fall in TCR beta diversity per million T cells was roughly linear with age. Higher diversity, along with more naive CD4+ cells, distinguished long-lived donors from aged donors.

The authors ran a second PCR of roughly 6 to 12 cycles using a sample-barcoded 5' primer and a J-beta primer mix. The template-switch adaptor, which had 12 random nucleotides, put a tag on each cDNA molecule. One entry per CDR3 protein results from TCRdb running MiXCR on the 5' RACE reads. The sample lists about 1.6 million distinct CDR3 sequences, around 36% occurring once. About this clonotype: The target antigen is unknown.

CDR3 length equals 16 residues. Germline CDR1 reads SGHAT; CDR2 reads FQNNGV. V was pared by 5 bases and J by 5 bases, with 12 bases of the junction left unmatched. Sample: blood. J is TRBJ1-1 and V is TRBV11-2; 9 bases are shared with TRBD1. This sequence originates from a woman aged 25 to 39 in good health. In nucleotides, the CDR3 is TGTGCCAGCAGCACAGACAGGGGGTATGCTATAACTGAAGCTTTCTTT. It encodes CASSTDRGYAITEAFF.